This T cell receptor beta chain was documented in a study of CD8+CD57+ T cells in acquired aplastic anemia. General study results and limits: Patients had twenty-nine CD8+ CDR3 sequences in common with controls (the shared set).

Patients who underwent sequencing had shown CD8+CD57+ cell expansion by flow cytometry. This clonotype was recorded many times. What it binds is not known. J gave up 6 bases and V 0 bases, and 21 bases lay outside the gene matches. The V gene's germline CDR1 is LNHNV and CDR2 YYDKDF (reference sequence). This CDR3 is 20 amino acids long. Researchers used genomic DNA as the template to profile TCR beta VDJ and CDR3. One entry per CDR3 protein results from TCRdb running MiXCR on the reads. This sample carries approximately 190,000 distinct CDR3 sequences, under 55% of them seen once, and the ten largest clones take 9.7%.

Sequencing was performed on sorted CD4+, CD8+, or CD8+CD57+ T cells (not recorded which) from PBMCs. The TCR was taken from a human donor with aplastic anemia. The V and J genes are TRBV15 and TRBJ1-1; 8 bases line up with TRBD1. The CDR3 spells CATSREGIPTGGVLWSEAFF. The CDR3 coding sequence is TGTGCCACCAGCAGAGAGGGTATCCCCACAGGGGGTGTTTTATGGTCTGAAGCTTTCTTT.